These 17 T cell receptor beta chains share one sample of origin, sequenced in a study of T-cell reconstitution after alpha-beta-depleted transplantation in children (dated by TCRdb to about 2016). The intended sense of this specimen's treatment or condition label: allogeneic hematopoietic cell transplantation with graft depleted of TCRalphabeta T cells and CD19 B cells. Libraries were prepared through PCR. Instrument on record: Illumina HiSeq 2500. To normalize quantification of the TCRbeta repertoire, the TCR libraries were built with molecular barcoding that relied on unique molecular identifiers. TCRdb cleaned the public reads at Q25 with fastp, built clones with MiXCR and kept in-frame beta chains. Under each unique CDR3 protein, matching rows form one entry showing the most common genes and DNA. The sample table records 700,000 to 950,000 distinct CDR3 sequences; approximately 15% of these occur just once. Under 6% of the sample comes from the top ten.

The sequencing used PBMCs, mostly from graft donor cells, collected 360 days after TCRalphabeta/CD19-depleted stem cell transplant. The receptors were sampled from a male patient aged 10 to 17 who had a stem cell transplant for acute lymphoblastic leukemia, so the T cells may come from the graft donor.

This clonotype was counted only a few times. V is TRBV18 and J is TRBJ2-7, with TRBD2 identical over 13 bases. The J segment lost 9 bases and the V segment lost 1 base, leaving 6 bases of the junction unmatched. The CDR3 spans 15 residues. CDR1 KGHSH and CDR2 LQKENI come from the germline V gene. The CDR3 sequence: CASSPRTSGSTWQYF. DNA for the CDR3: TGTGCCAGCTCACCACGGACTAGCGGGAGTACGTGGCAGTACTTC.

This clonotype has more than one count but fewer than ten. V usage is TRBV5-1 and J usage is TRBJ1-5; D might be TRBD1 (5 bases). The germline V and J ends were trimmed by 1 base and 6 bases, with 20 bases remaining between them. This CDR3 has 17 residues. Germline values: CDR1 SGHRS, CDR2 YFSETQ. DNA of the CDR3: TGCGCCAGCAGCTTGTCAGCAGGGTCCACCTCGGCTCAGCCCCAGCATTTT. This translates into CASSLSAGSTSAQPQHF. The whole variable domain, remainder taken from reference TRBV5-1 and TRBJ1-5, is KAGVTQTPRYLIKTRGQQVTLSCSPISGHRSVSWYQQTPGQGLQFLFEYFSETQRNKGNFPGRFSGRQFSNSRSEMNVSTLELGDSALYLCASSLSAGSTSAQPQHFGDGTRLSIL.

The chain joins TRBV7-4 to TRBJ2-7, with a possible D match to TRBD1 (6 bases). Germline lookup yields CDR1 SGHVT and CDR2 SQSDAQ. The CDR3 length is 18 residues. The V end was cut by 1 base, the J end by 0 bases, with 19 bases between. This CDR3 reads CASSLVFIGDKSSYEQYF. CDR3 coding DNA: TGTGCCAGCAGCTTAGTTTTTATTGGGGACAAGAGCTCCTACGAGCAGTACTTC.

In regard to this clonotype: The conserved closing phenylalanine or tryptophan is absent in this CDR3, likely reflecting a read error. The chain carries TRBV12-3 or TRBV12-4 and TRBJ2-2; 8 nucleotides agree with TRBD1. V lost 0 bases, J lost 7 bases, and 4 bases stayed unmatched. The length of the CDR3 is 15 residues. In DNA, the CDR3 is TGTGCCAGCAGTTTAGCGACAGGGGAGGTCGGGGAGCTGTTTTGT. Residues: CASSLATGEVGELFC.

This clonotype was recorded at least ten times. The gene calls are TRBV9 and TRBJ2-5, with TRBD2 identical over 7 bases. The length of the CDR3 is 15 residues. Germline V CDR1 and CDR2: SGDLS, YYNGEE. Unmatched junction bases numbered 6, after V lost 0 bases and J lost 4 bases. The CDR3: CASSVVSGIPETQYF. The CDR3 nucleotides read TGTGCCAGCAGCGTAGTGAGCGGGATCCCAGAGACCCAGTACTTC.

The chain carries TRBV29-1 and TRBJ2-7; 9 bases fit TRBD1. The CDR3 covers 14 residues. Germline-derived CDR1 and CDR2 are SQVTM and ANQGSEA. The trim removed 5 bases at V and 6 bases at J, leaving 11 bases unmatched. The CDR3 nucleotides are TGCAGCGTTAAACGGACAGGGGCAGTAGTCGAGCAGTACTTC. Residues: CSVKRTGAVVEQYF.

This clonotype was recorded a few times. V and J are TRBV7-3 and TRBJ1-1; no clear D. Trimming pared 3 bases from V and 5 bases from J, leaving 10 bases between. This CDR3 region has 13 residues. Per the germline V gene, CDR1 is SGHTA and CDR2 is FQGTGA. The CDR3 DNA is TGTGCCAGCAGCTTTCGTGACGGGACTGAAGCTTTCTTT. Translation: CASSFRDGTEAFF. The variable domain in full, with the rest retrieved from reference TRBV7-3 and TRBJ1-1, is GAGVSQTPSNKVTEKGKYVELRCDPISGHTALYWYRQSLGQGPEFLIYFQGTGAADDSGLPNDRFFAVRPEGSVSTLKIQRTERGDSAVYLCASSFRDGTEAFFGQGTRLTVV.

This clonotype turned up a few times. The gene calls are TRBV14 and TRBJ2-7; TRBD2 matches 13 bases. CDR3 length equals 16 residues. Per germline, CDR1 SGHDN and CDR2 FVKESK. Trimming cost V 1 base and J 4 bases; bases outside gene matches: 4. The chain's CDR3 is CASSQVRTSGSYEQYF. In DNA form, the CDR3 reads TGTGCCAGCAGCCAAGTCCGGACTAGCGGGAGTTACGAGCAGTACTTC.

This chain links TRBV7-2 with TRBJ2-1; D is unresolved. V lost 2 bases and J 6 bases, leaving 11 bases between the germline ends. Germline-derived CDR1 and CDR2 are SGHTA and FQGNSA. The CDR3 length is 14 residues. CDR3 loop: CASSLYASSNEQFF. The CDR3 bases are TGTGCCAGCAGCTTATATGCGAGCTCCAATGAGCAGTTCTTC. The variable domain in full, with the rest retrieved from reference TRBV7-2 and TRBJ2-1, is GAGVSQSPSNKVTEKGKDVELRCDPISGHTALYWYRQSLGQGLEFLIYFQGNSAPDKSGLPSDRFSAERTGGSVSTLTIQRTQQEDSAVYLCASSLYASSNEQFFGPGTRLTVL.

This clonotype was observed a few times. This chain joins TRBV9 and TRBJ2-1; maybe TRBD1 (6 bases). The V gene's germline CDR1 is SGDLS and CDR2 YYNGEE. V was shortened by 0 bases and J by 4 bases, with 11 bases between the two germline ends. This CDR3 contains 15 residues. The CDR3 nucleotides read TGTGCCAGCAGCGTAGGCAGGGGTATATACAATGAGCAGTTCTTC. It encodes CASSVGRGIYNEQFF.

V gene TRBV14 combines with J gene TRBJ1-4, with TRBD1 matching 8 bases. Trimming at V came to 4 bases and at J to 8 bases, leaving 6 bases not matched to a gene. CDR1 is SGHDN, CDR2 FVKESK, per germline. The CDR3 sequence is 14 residues long. CDR3 DNA sequence: TGTGCCAGCAGCCCAAGGACAGGGTTCGAAAAACTGTTTTTT. This encodes CASSPRTGFEKLFF.

This chain connects TRBV28 to TRBJ2-1, with 9 bases that match TRBD2. Per the germline V gene, CDR1 is MDHEN and CDR2 is SYDVKM. This CDR3 spans 15 amino acids. The V segment lost 7 bases and the J segment 6 bases; nucleotides outside the gene matches: 10. The CDR3 reads CASKIAGARGNEQFF. The CDR3 nucleotides read TGTGCCAGCAAAATAGCGGGGGCACGGGGCAATGAGCAGTTCTTC.

A few counts support this clonotype. This chain connects TRBV20-1 to TRBJ2-1, with 10 bases aligning to TRBD2. The germline CDR1 and CDR2 sequences are DFQATT and SNEGSKA (reference sequence). The CDR3 consists of 15 residues. J was trimmed by 4 bases and V by 5 bases; bases with no gene match: 8. Written as DNA, the CDR3 is TGCAGTGCTCCGCCCGGGACTAGCGTTTACAATGAGCAGTTCTTC. Protein product: CSAPPGTSVYNEQFF.

This chain connects TRBV11-1 to TRBJ2-7; 7 bases map to TRBD2. The CDR3 spans 19 residues. Germline CDR1 and CDR2: SGHAT and FQDESV (reference sequence). Germline trimming cut 2 bases from V and 3 bases from J; bases unmatched to any gene: 19. CDR3 protein: CASSLPPWGAASGSYEQYF. CDR3 nucleotides: TGTGCCAGCAGCTTACCCCCCTGGGGCGCGGCTAGCGGTAGCTACGAGCAGTACTTC.

This clonotype was detected ten times or more. The V call is TRBV20-1, the J call TRBJ1-1; D gene uncertain. Germline loops: CDR1 DFQATT, CDR2 SNEGSKA (reference sequence). This CDR3 spans 12 amino acids. The germline V and J ends were trimmed by 3 bases and 1 base, with 6 bases remaining between them. The CDR3 sequence is CSARPGNTEAFF. In DNA form, the CDR3 reads TGCAGTGCTAGGCCAGGGAACACTGAAGCTTTCTTT.

This sequence joins TRBV20-1 and TRBJ1-2; D not resolved. Germline V CDR1 and CDR2: DFQATT, SNEGSKA (reference sequence). The germline V and J ends were trimmed by 7 bases and 0 bases, with 9 bases remaining between them. The CDR3 runs 12 residues. Written as DNA, the CDR3 is TGCAGTGGGGCGAACGCTAACTATGGCTACACCTTC. Protein: CSGANANYGYTF.

In DNA, the CDR3 is TGTGCCAGCACCGTCGGAGGGAGGGGAACAGGCGGGGAGCTGTTTTTT. Its protein is CASTVGGRGTGGELFF. The chain employs TRBV12-3 or TRBV12-4 and TRBJ2-2, with TRBD2 matching 7 bases. V was clipped by 7 bases and J by 7 bases; unmatched bases: 15. This CDR3 has 16 residues.